Each of the 32 T cell receptor beta chains below was sequenced from the same sample in a study of blood T cell repertoires in COVID-19. Assay used: immunoSEQ multiplex PCR; TCRdb lists only in-frame clones, some missing. The table has some 150,000 clones, approximately 91% seen once. Sample: peripheral blood. The receptors were sampled from a woman aged 70-85 years with acute or convalescent COVID-19.

The rearrangement uses TRBV18 and TRBJ2-7; possible D gene TRBD1, 6 bases. The germline CDR1 and CDR2 sequences are KGHSH and LQKENI. This CDR3 contains 12 residues. V was shortened by 6 bases and J by 3 bases, with 9 bases between the two germline ends. The CDR3 loop reads CASSSQGYEQYF. Here the CDR3 DNA reads TGTGCCAGCTCGTCACAGGGCTACGAGCAGTACTTC.

The V call is TRBV24-1, the J call TRBJ1-2, with D maybe TRBD1 (5 bases). Germline CDR1 is KGHDR and CDR2 is SFDVKD. V was shortened by 5 bases and J by 2 bases, with 11 bases between the two germline ends. The CDR3 length is 14 residues. The CDR3 loop is CATSGGLGNYGYTF. The CDR3, as DNA: TGTGCCACCAGTGGGGGCCTAGGGAACTATGGCTACACCTTC.

The chain combines TRBV2 with TRBJ2-7; weak D call: TRBD1 (6 bases). V lost 4 bases and J 5 bases, leaving 12 bases between the germline ends. This CDR3 has 13 amino acids. CDR1 SNHLY and CDR2 FYNNEI come from the germline V gene. The CDR3 reads CASSGQGQHEQYV. In nucleotides, the CDR3 is TGTGCCAGCAGTGGCCAGGGGCAGCACGAGCAGTACGTC.

J is TRBJ2-1 and V is TRBV5-3; 10 bases map to TRBD1. TRBV5-3 is given ORF status, its function remaining uncertain. Trimming took 2 bases from V and 2 from J; bases not matched to a gene: 1. The CDR3 extends over 15 amino acids. The CDR3, as DNA: TGTGCCAGAAGCTTCGACAGGGGGCCCTACAATGAGCAGTTCTTC. Amino acid sequence: CARSFDRGPYNEQFF.

The CDR3 here is CASSTLAGITGELFF. Written as DNA, the CDR3 is TGTGCCAGCAGCACACTAGCGGGGATCACCGGGGAGCTGTTTTTT. The genes are TRBV25-1 and TRBJ2-2, with 10 bases fitting TRBD2. The CDR3 spans 15 residues. Trimming removed 6 bases from V and 4 bases from J; junction bases left unmatched: 5. Germline loops: CDR1 MGHDK, CDR2 SYGVNS.

A single count supports this clone. This sequence joins TRBV2 and TRBJ1-6; unclear D gene. CDR1 and CDR2 (germline): SNHLY, FYNNEI. The CDR3 is made up of 13 amino acids. V was clipped by 8 bases and J by 5 bases, with 10 bases between them. The CDR3 coding sequence is TGTGCCAGCCATGGGAGGAATAATTCACCCCTCCACTTT. Protein sequence: CASHGRNNSPLHF. Full variable domain (remainder filled in from reference TRBV2 and TRBJ1-6): EPEVTQTPSHQVTQMGQEVILRCVPISNHLYFYWYRQILGQKVEFLVSFYNNEISEKSEIFDDQFSVERPDGSNFTLKIRSTKLEDSAMYFCASHGRNNSPLHFGNGTRLTVT.

The chain combines TRBV5-1 with TRBJ2-5, with 7 nucleotides matching TRBD2. The CDR3 sequence is 14 residues long. V was clipped by 5 bases and J by 1 base; unmatched bases: 5. Germline CDR1 and CDR2: SGHRS and YFSETQ. CDR3: CASREGLPQETQYF. CDR3 DNA: TGCGCCAGCAGGGAGGGACTACCCCAAGAGACCCAGTACTTC.

The V call is TRBV2, the J call TRBJ1-2; unclear D gene. From germline, CDR1 is SNHLY and CDR2 FYNNEI. Deletions cut 10 bases from V and 1 base from J, with 13 bases between. The CDR3 is 13 residues long. DNA for the CDR3: TGTGCCATGGAATCGGGATATAACTATGGCTACACCTTC. As protein: CAMESGYNYGYTF.

There are a few counts of this clone. The V and J genes are TRBV12-5 and TRBJ1-6; weak D call: TRBD1 (6 bases). The CDR3 sequence is 13 residues long. CDR1 is LGHNT and CDR2 is FRNRAP in the germline V gene. V lost 1 base and J lost 16, with 14 bases in between. The CDR3, as DNA: TGTGCTAGTGGTTTGGATTACCACAGGGTGCTCCACTTT. Translating gives CASGLDYHRVLHF.

The chain employs TRBV28 and TRBJ2-6, with 9 bases lining up with TRBD1. Germline V gives CDR1 MDHEN, CDR2 SYDVKM. The V segment lost 6 bases and the J segment 0 bases; nucleotides outside the gene matches: 18. This CDR3 region has 21 residues. In DNA, the CDR3 is TGTGCCAGCAGAAGACAGGGGGGCGTCTTTTACTCTAGCTCTGGGGCCAACGTCCTGACTTTC. It is translated as CASRRQGGVFYSSSGANVLTF.

The chain is built from TRBV6-5 and TRBJ1-6; TRBD1 agrees at 9 bases. This CDR3 contains 14 residues. V lost 6 bases to trimming and J lost 5 bases; unmatched junction nucleotides: 2. Germline CDR1 and CDR2: MNHEY and SVGAGI. The CDR3 loop reads CASSGDRDNSPLHF. CDR3 bases: TGTGCCAGCAGCGGGGACAGGGATAATTCACCCCTCCACTTT.

The chain employs TRBV2 and TRBJ2-4; weak D call: TRBD1 (5 bases). CDR1 is SNHLY, CDR2 FYNNEI, per germline. The V end was cut by 4 bases, the J end by 10 bases, with 11 bases between. The CDR3 spans 12 residues. For the CDR3, the DNA is TGTGCCAGCAGTGTAAGGGGAAAGATTCAGTACTTC. This gives the protein CASSVRGKIQYF.

A single count supports this clone. The chain uses TRBV19 and TRBJ2-7; 8 nucleotides agree with TRBD1. V gave up 5 bases and J gave up 0 bases; unmatched junction bases: 3. This CDR3 contains 14 residues. Germline CDR1 is LNHDA and CDR2 is SQIVND (reference sequence). The CDR3: CASSRTGSSYEQYF. The CDR3, as DNA: TGTGCCAGTAGTCGGACAGGGAGCTCCTACGAGCAGTACTTC. Together with reference TRBV19 and TRBJ2-7, the CDR3 gives the full variable domain: DGGITQSPKYLFRKEGQNVTLSCEQNLNHDAMYWYRQDPGQGLRLIYYSQIVNDFQKGDIAEGYSVSREKKESFPLTVTSAQKNPTAFYLCASSRTGSSYEQYFGPGTRLTVT.

The chain couples TRBV3-1 (or the pseudogene TRBV3-2) to TRBJ1-4; D gene uncertain. Trimming pared 3 bases from V and 8 bases from J, leaving 7 bases between. Germline V lookup: CDR1 LGHDT, CDR2 YNNKEL (reference sequence). This CDR3 has 12 amino acids. The DNA for the CDR3 is TGTGCCAGCAGCCATCTCGGGGAAAAACTGTTTTTT. This gives the protein CASSHLGEKLFF.

The CDR3 DNA reads as TGTGCCAGCAACGATGGGACAGGGGGTTATTCAGAGACCCAGTACTTC. This encodes CASNDGTGGYSETQYF. The V gene is TRBV2, the J gene TRBJ2-5; 11 nucleotides align to TRBD1. V lost 7 bases, J lost 4 bases, and 11 bases stayed unmatched. CDR1 and CDR2 (germline): SNHLY, FYNNEI. The length of the CDR3 is 16 residues.

The chain employs TRBV2 and TRBJ2-5, with a tentative D call TRBD2 (5 bases). Deletions cut 9 bases from V and 3 bases from J, with 14 bases between. The CDR3 consists of 13 residues. From germline, CDR1 is SNHLY and CDR2 FYNNEI. The chain's CDR3 is CARRETPKETQYF. The CDR3 DNA reads TGTGCCAGACGGGAAACGCCGAAAGAGACCCAGTACTTC.

This chain links TRBV2 with TRBJ1-3, with 10 bases fitting TRBD1. The CDR3 extends over 16 amino acids. CDR1 is SNHLY, CDR2 FYNNEI, per germline. Losses at the gene ends were 6 bases for V and 2 bases for J; bases not matched to a gene: 7. The CDR3 sequence: CASSGDRGRTGNTIYF. CDR3 sequence (DNA): TGTGCCAGCAGCGGCGACAGGGGGCGCACTGGAAACACCATATATTTT.

This clone showed up just a few times. This rearrangement joins TRBV12-3 or TRBV12-4 to TRBJ1-4; 10 nucleotides align to TRBD1. The V gene end was trimmed by 8 bases and the J gene end by 11 bases; junction bases not matched to a gene: 8. This CDR3 is 13 amino acids long. CDR3 loop: CASQAPGQGKLFF. In DNA, the CDR3 is TGTGCCAGCCAAGCTCCGGGACAGGGGAAACTGTTTTTT.

The chain has TRBV30 and TRBJ1-1, with D maybe TRBD1 (5 bases). Per germline, CDR1 GTSNPN and CDR2 SVGIG (reference sequence). The CDR3 contains 15 residues. Between the trimmed V and J ends, which lost 0 bases and 6 bases, there was a span of 17 bases. This chain's CDR3 is CAWSVTGGGQAEAFF. The DNA for the CDR3 is TGTGCCTGGAGTGTAACTGGGGGGGGTCAGGCTGAAGCTTTCTTT.

The rearrangement joins TRBV14 to TRBJ2-7; no reliable D call. V lost 4 bases to trimming and J lost 3 bases, with 7 bases between them. This CDR3 region has 12 residues. Germline CDR1 and CDR2: SGHDN and FVKESK. The CDR3 loop is CASSPGRYEQYF. The DNA for the CDR3 is TGTGCCAGCAGCCCTGGGCGCTACGAGCAGTACTTC.

The chain combines TRBV6-5 with TRBJ2-2; tentative D call: TRBD1 (6 bases). This CDR3 is 14 amino acids long. V was cut by 7 bases and J by 2 bases, with 11 bases left in between. CDR1 is MNHEY, CDR2 SVGAGI, per germline. The CDR3 protein is CASNSGTNTGELFF. The CDR3 DNA reads as TGTGCCAGCAATTCCGGGACAAACACCGGGGAGCTGTTTTTT.

The chain uses TRBV27 and TRBJ2-3; maybe TRBD2 (5 bases). V lost 5 bases and J lost 2, with 14 bases in between. The CDR3 is 15 residues long. CDR1 and CDR2 (germline): MNHEY, SMNVEV (reference sequence). CDR3 coding DNA: TGTGCCAGCAGTCTGTCGGGGATATACACAGATACGCAGTATTTT. Protein: CASSLSGIYTDTQYF.

This clone was seen only once. V and J are TRBV29-1 and TRBJ1-2; the D gene is possibly TRBD1 (5 bases). V lost 6 bases and J 4 bases, leaving 18 bases between the germline ends. Germline V lookup: CDR1 SQVTM, CDR2 ANQGSEA. This CDR3 has 14 amino acids. CDR3 residues: CSVDKTAPFYGYTF. CDR3 bases: TGCAGCGTAGATAAGACAGCCCCGTTCTATGGCTACACCTTC.

This chain joins TRBV19 and TRBJ1-1; D gene uncertain. V lost 3 bases and J lost 3, with 17 bases in between. Germline V gene sequence: CDR1 LNHDA, CDR2 SQIVND (reference sequence). The length of the CDR3 is 16 residues. CDR3 in amino acids: CASSMKTRGGHTEAFF. CDR3 coding DNA: TGTGCCAGTAGTATGAAGACGAGAGGAGGACACACTGAAGCTTTCTTT.

V usage is TRBV5-1 and J usage is TRBJ2-3; D gene ambiguous. Germline V gives CDR1 SGHRS, CDR2 YFSETQ. Trimming removed 0 bases at V and 2 bases at J, with 13 bases between. The CDR3 is 16 residues long. The CDR3 spells CASSLVGGGSTDTQYF. The CDR3 DNA sequence: TGCGCCAGCAGCTTGGTTGGCGGCGGATCCACAGATACGCAGTATTTT.

This chain connects TRBV6-2 or TRBV6-3 to TRBJ2-7, with D tentatively TRBD1 (6 bases). This CDR3 spans 16 amino acids. CDR1 MNHEY and CDR2 SVGEGT come from the germline V gene. Between the trimmed V and J ends, which lost 5 bases and 1 base, there was a span of 18 bases. CDR3 amino acids: CASSPSRNRVSYEQYV. The CDR3 DNA follows: TGTGCCAGCAGTCCCTCCCGTAACAGGGTTTCCTACGAGCAGTACGTC.

V usage is TRBV27 and J usage is TRBJ1-6; the D is unclear. The CDR3 runs to 12 residues. V was trimmed by 3 bases and J by 7 bases, leaving 4 bases between them. Germline V lookup: CDR1 MNHEY, CDR2 SMNVEV (reference sequence). CDR3 protein: CASSFLNSPLHF. The CDR3 DNA sequence: TGTGCCAGCAGTTTCTTGAATTCACCCCTCCACTTT.

This clone was counted once. The rearrangement links TRBV7-3 to TRBJ1-1, with 7 bases that match TRBD1. With 4 bases clipped from V and 4 bases from J, the junction kept 3 bases outside the gene matches. CDR1 SGHTA and CDR2 FQGTGA come from the germline V gene. The CDR3 covers 13 residues. The CDR3 DNA reads TGTGCCAGCAGCTCCCAGGGGGGCACTGAAGCTTTCTTT. Its translation is CASSSQGGTEAFF.

This chain links TRBV7-2 with TRBJ2-1; TRBD1 matches at 7 bases. J was trimmed by 4 bases and V by 5 bases; bases with no gene match: 8. The CDR3 is made up of 15 amino acids. CDR1 and CDR2 (germline): SGHTA, FQGNSA. CDR3 residues: CASSPDRSPYNEQFF. DNA of the CDR3: TGTGCCAGCAGCCCGGACAGGAGCCCTTACAATGAGCAGTTCTTC.

In this sample, this clone turned up once. The rearrangement links TRBV27 to TRBJ1-2; 7 bases are a match to TRBD1. After removal of 2 bases from V and 6 bases from J, the junction contained 3 bases not matched to a gene. The germline CDR1 and CDR2 sequences are MNHEY and SMNVEV (reference sequence). This CDR3 spans 13 amino acids. CDR3 sequence reads: CASSLDRVDGYTF. CDR3 DNA: TGTGCCAGCAGTTTAGACAGGGTGGATGGCTACACCTTC.

This chain joins TRBV3-1 (or the pseudogene TRBV3-2) and TRBJ2-2; D gene unclear. Trimming cost V 4 bases and J 6 bases, with 9 bases left between them. Germline V lookup: CDR1 LGHDT, CDR2 YNNKEL (reference sequence). The CDR3 contains 13 residues. CDR3 nucleotide sequence: TGTGCCAGCAGCCGTCTTCAGGCCGGGGAGCTGTTTTTT. Amino acids: CASSRLQAGELFF.

This clone was seen more than once but under ten times. The J gene is TRBJ1-3, the V gene TRBV5-6, with 9 bases identical to TRBD1. CDR1 is SGHDT and CDR2 is YYEEEE in the germline V gene. Trimming took 7 bases from V and 7 from J; bases not matched to a gene: 6. The CDR3 runs 13 residues. CDR3 in amino acids: CASRGTGSNTIYF. Written as DNA, the CDR3 is TGTGCCAGCCGGGGGACAGGGTCGAACACCATATATTTT. The full variable domain, with the rest looked up from reference TRBV5-6 and TRBJ1-3, is DAGVTQSPTHLIKTRGQQVTLRCSPKSGHDTVSWYQQALGQGPQFIFQYYEEEERQRGNFPDRFSGHQFPNYSSELNVNALLLGDSALYLCASRGTGSNTIYFGEGSWLTVV.